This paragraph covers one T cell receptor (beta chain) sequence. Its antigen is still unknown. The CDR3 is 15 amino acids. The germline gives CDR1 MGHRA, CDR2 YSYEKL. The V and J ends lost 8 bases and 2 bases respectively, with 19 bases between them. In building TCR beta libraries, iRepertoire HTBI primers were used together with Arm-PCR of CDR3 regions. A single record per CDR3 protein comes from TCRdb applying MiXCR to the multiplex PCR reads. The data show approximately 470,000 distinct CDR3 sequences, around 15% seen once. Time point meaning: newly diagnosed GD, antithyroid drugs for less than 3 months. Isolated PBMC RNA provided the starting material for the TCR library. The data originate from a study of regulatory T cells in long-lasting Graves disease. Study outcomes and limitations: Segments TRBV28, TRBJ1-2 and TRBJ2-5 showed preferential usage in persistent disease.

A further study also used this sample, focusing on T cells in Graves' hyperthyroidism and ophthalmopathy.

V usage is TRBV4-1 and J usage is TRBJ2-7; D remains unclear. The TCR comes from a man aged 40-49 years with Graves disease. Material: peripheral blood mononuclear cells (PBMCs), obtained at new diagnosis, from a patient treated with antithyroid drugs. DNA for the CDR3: TGCGCCAGCCGGTCTATCGGCTCAACGGCCTACGAGCAGTACTTC. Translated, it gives CASRSIGSTAYEQYF.